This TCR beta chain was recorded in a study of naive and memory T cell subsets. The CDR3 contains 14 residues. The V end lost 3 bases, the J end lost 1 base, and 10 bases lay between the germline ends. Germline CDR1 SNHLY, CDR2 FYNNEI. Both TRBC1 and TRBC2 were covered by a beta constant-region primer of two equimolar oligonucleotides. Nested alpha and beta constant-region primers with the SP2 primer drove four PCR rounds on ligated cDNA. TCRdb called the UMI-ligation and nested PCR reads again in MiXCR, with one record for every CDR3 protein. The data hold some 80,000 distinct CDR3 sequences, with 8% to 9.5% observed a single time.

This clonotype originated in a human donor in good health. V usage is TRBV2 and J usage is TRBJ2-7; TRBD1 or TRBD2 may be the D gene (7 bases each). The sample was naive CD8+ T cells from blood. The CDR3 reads CASSDRGGSYEQYF. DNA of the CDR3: TGTGCCAGCAGTGACAGGGGGGGTTCCTACGAGCAGTACTTC.